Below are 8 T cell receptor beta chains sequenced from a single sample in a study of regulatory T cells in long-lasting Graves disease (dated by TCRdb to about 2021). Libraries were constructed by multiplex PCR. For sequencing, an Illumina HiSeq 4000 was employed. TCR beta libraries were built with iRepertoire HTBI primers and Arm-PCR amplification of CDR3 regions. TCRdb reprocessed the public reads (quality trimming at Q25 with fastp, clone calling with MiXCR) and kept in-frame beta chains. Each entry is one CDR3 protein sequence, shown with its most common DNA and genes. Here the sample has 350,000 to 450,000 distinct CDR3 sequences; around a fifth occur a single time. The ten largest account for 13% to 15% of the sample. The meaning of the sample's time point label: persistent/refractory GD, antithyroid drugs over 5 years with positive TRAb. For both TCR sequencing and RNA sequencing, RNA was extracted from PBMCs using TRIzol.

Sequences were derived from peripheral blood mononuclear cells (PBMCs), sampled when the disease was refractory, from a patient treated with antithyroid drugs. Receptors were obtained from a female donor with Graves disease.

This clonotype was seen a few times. CDR3 loop: CASAEISRGRGNTIYF. Here the CDR3 DNA reads TGTGCCAGCGCTGAAATTTCCAGGGGGCGAGGAAACACCATATATTTT. This chain uses TRBV6-1 with TRBJ1-3; 8 nucleotides match TRBD1. Trimming took 8 bases from V and 4 from J; bases not matched to a gene: 13. CDR1 is MNHNS, CDR2 SASEGT, per germline. The CDR3 runs 16 residues.

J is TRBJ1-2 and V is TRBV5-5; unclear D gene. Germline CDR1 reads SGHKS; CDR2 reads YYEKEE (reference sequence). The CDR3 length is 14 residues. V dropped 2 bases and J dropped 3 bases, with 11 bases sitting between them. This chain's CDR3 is CASSLTTNDYGYTF. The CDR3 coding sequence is TGTGCCAGCAGCTTAACTACTAATGACTATGGCTACACCTTC.

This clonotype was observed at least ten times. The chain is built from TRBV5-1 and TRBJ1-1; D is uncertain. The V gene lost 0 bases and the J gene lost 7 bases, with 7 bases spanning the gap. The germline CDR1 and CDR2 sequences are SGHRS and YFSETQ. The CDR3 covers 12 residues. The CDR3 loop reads CASSLVGGEAFF. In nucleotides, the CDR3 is TGCGCCAGCAGCTTGGTAGGTGGTGAAGCTTTCTTT.

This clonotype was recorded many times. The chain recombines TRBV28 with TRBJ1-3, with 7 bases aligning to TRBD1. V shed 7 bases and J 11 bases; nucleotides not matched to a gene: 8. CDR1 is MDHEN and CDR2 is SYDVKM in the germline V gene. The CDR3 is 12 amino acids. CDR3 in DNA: TGTGCCAGCAAGGCAGGGGGGTGGCCCATATATTTT. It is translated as CASKAGGWPIYF.

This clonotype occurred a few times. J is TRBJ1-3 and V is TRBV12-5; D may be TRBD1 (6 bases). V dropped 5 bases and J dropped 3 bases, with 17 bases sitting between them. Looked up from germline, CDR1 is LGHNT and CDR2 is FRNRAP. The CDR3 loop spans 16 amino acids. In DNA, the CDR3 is TGTGCTAGTGGTCACTATACAGGGCCCATTGGAAACACCATATATTTT. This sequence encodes CASGHYTGPIGNTIYF.

The CDR3 protein is CSARQITYEQYF. CDR3 nucleotides: TGCAGTGCTCGACAGATTACCTACGAGCAGTACTTC. This chain connects TRBV20-1 to TRBJ2-7, with a tentative D call TRBD1 (5 bases). Between the trimmed V and J ends, which lost 5 bases and 2 bases, there was a span of 10 bases. This CDR3 contains 12 residues. CDR1 is DFQATT, CDR2 SNEGSKA, per germline (reference sequence).

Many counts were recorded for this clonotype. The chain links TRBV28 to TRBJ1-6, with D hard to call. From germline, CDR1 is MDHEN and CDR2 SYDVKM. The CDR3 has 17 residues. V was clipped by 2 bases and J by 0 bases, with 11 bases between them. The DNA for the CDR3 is TGTGCCAGCAGTTTACCTACTCATAGCTCCTATAATTCACCCCTCCACTTT. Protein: CASSLPTHSSYNSPLHF. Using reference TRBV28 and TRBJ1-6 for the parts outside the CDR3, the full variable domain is DVKVTQSSRYLVKRTGEKVFLECVQDMDHENMFWYRQDPGLGLRLIYFSYDVKMKEKGDIPEGYSVSREKKERFSLILESASTNQTSMYLCASSLPTHSSYNSPLHFGNGTRLTVT.

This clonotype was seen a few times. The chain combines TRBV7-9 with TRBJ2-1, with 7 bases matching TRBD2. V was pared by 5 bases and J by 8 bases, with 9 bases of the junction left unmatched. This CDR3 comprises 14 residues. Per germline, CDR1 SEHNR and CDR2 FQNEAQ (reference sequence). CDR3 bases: TGTGCCAGCAGCCCCTGGGCTAGCGGCGATGAGCAGTTCTTC. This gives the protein CASSPWASGDEQFF.